A selection of T cell receptor beta chains follows, all from one sample in a study of cytomegalovirus exposure and HLA in healthy donors. The assay was immunoSEQ multiplex PCR, and TCRdb's table has in-frame clones only and misses some. The sample lists 150,000 to 180,000 clones; 75% to 90% were seen once. The sequenced material came from PBMCs. The receptors stem from a man aged 18 to 29 in good health and CMV-seropositive. Each CDR3 is given with its conserved first and last residue.

j_call v_call cdr3_aa
TRBJ2-2 TRBV5-6 CASPPGVDFGELFF
TRBJ2-7 TRBV5-8 CASSLRQGWYEQYF
TRBJ2-6 TRBV25-1 CASTGAHSGANVLTF
TRBJ2-2 TRBV9 CASSVAGSDTGELFF
TRBJ2-3 TRBV30 CAWREPGLAGADTQYF
TRBJ1-3 TRBV19 CASGTVGNTIYF
TRBJ2-5 TRBV7-6 CASSLVLGRETQYF
TRBJ2-3 TRBV5-1 CASSLLDTQYF
TRBJ2-1 TRBV11-2 CASSGTSGYNEQFF
TRBJ2-7 TRBV7-6 CASSLGTSGGAGYEQYF
TRBJ2-1 TRBV6-5 CASSPDRGGNEQFF
TRBJ2-7 TRBV15 CATSRAGGTGAYEQYF
TRBJ1-2 TRBV7-2 CASSPLSGGYTF
TRBJ1-3 TRBV11-2 CASSSPRQSGNTIYF
TRBJ1-5 TRBV10-3 CAIRDATGGHQPQHF
TRBJ1-5 TRBV28 CASSLEAGNQPQHF
TRBJ2-3 TRBV7-3 CASSSQGISTDTQYF
TRBJ2-2 TRBV7-6 CASRPTGGRTGELFF
TRBJ2-3 TRBV11-2 CASSPGGPASTDTQYF
TRBJ2-1 TRBV7-8 CASSAAGNEQFF